What follows are 15 T cell receptor beta chains derived from one specimen sequenced in a study of regulatory T cells in long-lasting Graves disease. PBMC-derived RNA was used for the TCR library. One entry per CDR3 protein, called by TCRdb with MiXCR from the reads. The sample yields hundreds of distinct CDR3 sequences, about three fifths seen once. Here the sequenced sample was peripheral blood mononuclear cells (PBMCs), taken with antithyroid drug treatment, in newly diagnosed or persistent Graves disease (not recorded which). The receptor source for this set is a female donor with Graves disease.

This clonotype showed up just a few times. The J gene is TRBJ1-1, the V gene TRBV5-1, with D unclear. CDR3 length: 14 amino acids. Germline CDR1 reads SGHRS; CDR2 reads YFSETQ. The V end was cut by 4 bases, the J end by 4 bases, with 14 bases between. The CDR3 sequence is CASSRSRITTEAFF. In DNA form, the CDR3 reads TGCGCCAGCAGCCGCTCACGTATCACCACTGAAGCTTTCTTT.

This clonotype was picked up one time. This chain links TRBV20-1 with TRBJ2-3; D is unresolved. Trimming pared 4 bases from V and 3 bases from J, leaving 14 bases between. Germline lookup yields CDR1 DFQATT and CDR2 SNEGSKA (reference sequence). This CDR3 has 14 residues. The CDR3 sequence: CSAKAILGTDTQYF. The DNA of the CDR3 is TGCAGTGCTAAAGCGATTCTAGGGACAGATACGCAGTATTTT.

This clonotype was detected a few times. The rearrangement links TRBV12-3 or TRBV12-4 to TRBJ1-2; TRBD1 agrees at 9 bases. This CDR3 is 13 amino acids long. Unmatched junction bases numbered 5, after V lost 5 bases and J lost 7 bases. The CDR3 spells CASSPGQGFGYTF. The CDR3, as DNA: TGTGCCAGCAGTCCGGGACAGGGATTTGGCTACACCTTC.

The V and J genes are TRBV9 and TRBJ2-7; tentatively, D is TRBD1 or TRBD2 (5 bases each). Per germline, CDR1 SGDLS and CDR2 YYNGEE. The CDR3 totals 13 residues. V shed 4 bases and J shed 3 bases, with 11 bases lying between them. The CDR3, as DNA: TGTGCCAGCAGCCCCCGGGGCCTCTACGAGCAGTACTTC. It specifies CASSPRGLYEQYF. The full variable domain, in which reference TRBV9 and TRBJ2-7 provide the parts outside the CDR3, is DSGVTQTPKHLITATGQRVTLRCSPRSGDLSVYWYQQSLDQGLQFLIQYYNGEERAKGNILERFSAQQFPDLHSELNLSSLELGDSALYFCASSPRGLYEQYFGPGTRLTVT.

Judged by abundance, this clonotype is hyperexpanded. This chain connects TRBV3-1 to TRBJ2-3; TRBD2 agrees at 8 bases. V trimming: 0 bases; J trimming: 2 bases; junction bases outside the gene matches: 7. This CDR3 is built from 17 residues. CDR1 and CDR2 (germline): LGHDT, YNNKEL (reference sequence). The CDR3 DNA follows: TGTGCCAGCAGCCAAGACGGGGGGGCTAGTCTCACAGATACGCAGTATTTT. It specifies CASSQDGGASLTDTQYF.

This clonotype was counted a few times. The CDR3 here is CASSLAPQGAQTYEQYF. CDR3 sequence (DNA): TGTGCCAGCAGCTTAGCCCCACAGGGGGCGCAAACCTACGAGCAGTACTTC. The chain employs TRBV11-2 and TRBJ2-7, with 9 bases lining up with TRBD1. Germline CDR1 SGHAT, CDR2 FQNNGV. This CDR3 is 17 amino acids long. Trimming at V came to 1 base and at J to 2 bases, leaving 9 bases not matched to a gene.

The chain joins TRBV24-1 to TRBJ2-3; D uncertain. This CDR3 comprises 13 residues. Germline-derived CDR1 and CDR2 are KGHDR and SFDVKD. The germline V and J ends were trimmed by 10 bases and 5 bases, with 15 bases remaining between them. CDR3 region: CATSGVLGDTQYF. The CDR3 nucleotides are TGTGCCACTTCTGGGGTCTTGGGAGATACGCAGTATTTT.

The genes are TRBV7-9 and TRBJ1-1; no firm D call. V was cut by 4 bases and J by 4 bases, with 16 bases left in between. The CDR3 sequence is 15 residues long. The germline CDR1 and CDR2 sequences are SEHNR and FQNEAQ (reference sequence). CDR3 sequence reads: CASSSISSPATEAFF. The DNA for the CDR3 is TGTGCCAGCAGCTCCATCTCGAGCCCTGCCACTGAAGCTTTCTTT.

This rearrangement joins TRBV27 to TRBJ2-7; D not certain. With 3 bases removed from V and 5 bases from J, the gap between germline ends came to 14 bases. CDR3 length: 14 residues. Germline CDR1 MNHEY, CDR2 SMNVEV (reference sequence). The CDR3 loop reads CASSLGFPGHEQYF. The CDR3 nucleotides are TGTGCCAGCAGTTTGGGTTTCCCAGGCCACGAGCAGTACTTC.

CDR3 region: CASSGNTDTQYF. In DNA, the CDR3 is TGTGCCAGCAGCGGTAACACAGATACGCAGTATTTT. V and J are TRBV2 and TRBJ2-3; D is uncertain. This CDR3 region has 12 residues. V was pared by 6 bases and J by 2 bases, with 6 bases between. CDR1 SNHLY and CDR2 FYNNEI come from the germline V gene.

The genes are TRBV15 and TRBJ2-1; D remains ambiguous. Germline assignment: CDR1 LNHNV and CDR2 YYDKDF (reference sequence). The V gene lost 2 bases and the J gene lost 4 bases, with 3 bases spanning the gap. The length of the CDR3 is 12 residues. CDR3 nucleotide sequence: TGTGCCACCAGCAGACTTTACAATGAGCAGTTCTTC. Translation: CATSRLYNEQFF.

The chain couples TRBV20-1 to TRBJ1-2; 10 nucleotides align to TRBD1. Germline V gene lookup returns CDR1 DFQATT and CDR2 SNEGSKA (reference sequence). V was pared by 5 bases and J by 4 bases, with 1 base of the junction left unmatched. The CDR3 spans 12 residues. The CDR3 loop reads CSARTGGYGYTF. CDR3 nucleotides: TGCAGTGCTCGGACAGGGGGCTATGGCTACACCTTC.

A single count supports this clonotype. V gene TRBV21-1 combines with J gene TRBJ1-1; the tabulated D call, TRBD1, remains unverified against the DNA. TRBV21-1 is a pseudogene locus. This CDR3 comprises 18 residues. DNA for the CDR3: TGTGCCAGCAGCAAAGTTGGGGTGACAGGCCGGTTGAACACTGAAGCTTTCTTT. It yields the protein CASSKVGVTGRLNTEAFF.

The V gene is TRBV20-1, the J gene TRBJ2-7, with a possible D match to TRBD2 (5 bases). Per the germline V gene, CDR1 is DFQATT and CDR2 is SNEGSKA (reference sequence). The CDR3 runs 12 residues. The V end was cut by 0 bases, the J end by 5 bases, with 8 bases between. The CDR3 sequence: CSARDQLDEQYF. In nucleotides, the CDR3 is TGCAGTGCTAGAGATCAACTAGACGAGCAGTACTTC.

The chain couples TRBV19 to TRBJ1-1; D call uncertain. The CDR3 contains 15 residues. CDR1 LNHDA and CDR2 SQIVND come from the germline V gene (reference sequence). Between the trimmed V and J ends, which lost 5 bases and 1 base, there was a span of 14 bases. CDR3 nucleotide sequence: TGTGCCAGTAGTCCGTTCGCAGCCTCGAACACTGAAGCTTTCTTT. This gives the protein CASSPFAASNTEAFF.